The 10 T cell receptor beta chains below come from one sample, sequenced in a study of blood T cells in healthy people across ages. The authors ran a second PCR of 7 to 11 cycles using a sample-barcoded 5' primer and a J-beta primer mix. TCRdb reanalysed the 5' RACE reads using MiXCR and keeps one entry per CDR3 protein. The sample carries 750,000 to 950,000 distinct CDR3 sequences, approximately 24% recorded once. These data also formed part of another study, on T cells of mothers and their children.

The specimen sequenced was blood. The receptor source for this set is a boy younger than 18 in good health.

CDR3 sequence (DNA): TGTGCCATCAGTGAGTCGGAGGGGAAAGGGATGAATAGCAATCAGCCCCAGCATTTT. This encodes CAISESEGKGMNSNQPQHF. The rearrangement joins TRBV10-3 to TRBJ1-5, with D perhaps TRBD1 (5 bases). This CDR3 is built from 19 residues. Germline lookup yields CDR1 ENHRY and CDR2 SYGVKD. The V and J ends lost 0 bases and 0 bases respectively, with 18 bases between them.

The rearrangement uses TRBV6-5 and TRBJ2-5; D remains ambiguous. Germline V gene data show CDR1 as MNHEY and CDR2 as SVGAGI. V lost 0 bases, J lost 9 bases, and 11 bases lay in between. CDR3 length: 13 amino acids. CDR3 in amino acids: CASSYSPASPQYF. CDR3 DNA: TGTGCCAGCAGTTACTCCCCAGCTTCGCCCCAGTACTTC.

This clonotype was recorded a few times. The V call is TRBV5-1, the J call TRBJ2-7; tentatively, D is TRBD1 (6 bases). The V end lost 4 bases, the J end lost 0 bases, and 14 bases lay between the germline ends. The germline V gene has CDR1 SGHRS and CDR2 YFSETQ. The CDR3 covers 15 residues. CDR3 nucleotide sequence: TGCGCCAGCAGCCAACCGGACAGTAGCTCCTACGAGCAGTACTTC. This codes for CASSQPDSSSYEQYF. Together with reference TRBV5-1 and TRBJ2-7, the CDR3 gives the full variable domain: KAGVTQTPRYLIKTRGQQVTLSCSPISGHRSVSWYQQTPGQGLQFLFEYFSETQRNKGNFPGRFSGRQFSNSRSEMNVSTLELGDSALYLCASSQPDSSSYEQYFGPGTRLTVT.

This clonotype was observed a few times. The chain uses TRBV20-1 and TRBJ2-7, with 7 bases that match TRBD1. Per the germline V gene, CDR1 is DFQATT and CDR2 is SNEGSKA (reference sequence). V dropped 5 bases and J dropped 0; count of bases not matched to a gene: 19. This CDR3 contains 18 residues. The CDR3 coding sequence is TGCAGTGCTGGACGCGAAAGACAGGGACGTAGGAGCTCCTACGAGCAGTACTTC. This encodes CSAGRERQGRRSSYEQYF.

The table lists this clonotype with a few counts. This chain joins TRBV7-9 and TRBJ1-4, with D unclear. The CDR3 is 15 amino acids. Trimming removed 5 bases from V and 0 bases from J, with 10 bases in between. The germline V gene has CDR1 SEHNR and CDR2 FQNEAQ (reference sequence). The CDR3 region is CASSPDLATNEKLFF. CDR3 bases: TGTGCCAGCAGCCCAGACCTTGCAACTAATGAAAAACTGTTTTTT.

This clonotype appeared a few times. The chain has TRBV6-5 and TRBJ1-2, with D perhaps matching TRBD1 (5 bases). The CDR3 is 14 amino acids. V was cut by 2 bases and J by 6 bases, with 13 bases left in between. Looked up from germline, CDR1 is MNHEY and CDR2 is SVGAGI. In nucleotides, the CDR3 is TGTGCCAGCAGTTACGGGGGGGAGGGCAATGGCTACACCTTC. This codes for CASSYGGEGNGYTF.

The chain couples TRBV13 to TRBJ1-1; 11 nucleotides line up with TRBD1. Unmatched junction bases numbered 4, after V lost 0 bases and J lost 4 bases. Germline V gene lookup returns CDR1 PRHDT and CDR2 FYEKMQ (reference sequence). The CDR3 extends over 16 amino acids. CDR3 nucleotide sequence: TGTGCCAGCAGCTTAGGCCGTGGACAGGGGGCCACTGAAGCTTTCTTT. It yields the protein CASSLGRGQGATEAFF.

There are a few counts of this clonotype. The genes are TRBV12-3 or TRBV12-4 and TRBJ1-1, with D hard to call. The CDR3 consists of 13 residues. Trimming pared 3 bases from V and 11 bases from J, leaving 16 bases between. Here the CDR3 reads CASSFRPNRDAFF. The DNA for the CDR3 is TGTGCCAGCAGTTTCAGACCCAACCGCGACGCTTTCTTT.

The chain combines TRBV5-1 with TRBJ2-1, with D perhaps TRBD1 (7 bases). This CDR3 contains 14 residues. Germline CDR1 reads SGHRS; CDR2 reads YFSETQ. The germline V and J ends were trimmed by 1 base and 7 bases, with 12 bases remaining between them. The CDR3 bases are TGCGCCAGCAGCTTGCGGTCAGGGGGGAATGAGCAGTTCTTC. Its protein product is CASSLRSGGNEQFF.

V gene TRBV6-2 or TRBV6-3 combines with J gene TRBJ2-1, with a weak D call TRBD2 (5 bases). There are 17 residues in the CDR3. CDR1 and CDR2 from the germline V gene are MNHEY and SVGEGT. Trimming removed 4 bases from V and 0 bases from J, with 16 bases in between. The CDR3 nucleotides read TGTGCCAGCAGTTCCCCCAGGACTGGATTCTCCTACAATGAGCAGTTCTTC. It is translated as CASSSPRTGFSYNEQFF.